This TCR beta chain was observed in a study of blood T cell repertoires in COVID-19. Study summary: Sites in the United States, Italy and Spain provided acute and convalescent COVID-19 samples.

This clone was seen only once. The protocol was immunoSEQ multiplex PCR, while the TCRdb copy is restricted to in-frame clones and leaves out a portion. The data show about 160,000 clones, with approximately 88% seen just once and around 7% held by the top ten. In terms of age and location, participants ranged from about 18 to 95 years and lived in about two dozen US areas. Two negative PCRs, clearance, or symptom resolution characterized the recovered Cohort 3 donors. The CDR3 is made up of 14 amino acids. CDR1 KGHSH and CDR2 LQKENI come from the germline V gene. V dropped 4 bases and J dropped 1 base, with 11 bases sitting between them.

The chain recombines TRBV18 with TRBJ2-7, with a possible D match to TRBD1 (7 bases). The clonotype comes from a woman aged 45-59 years who had recovered from COVID-19. The sample taken for sequencing was PBMCs or T cells enriched from blood (not recorded which). The CDR3 DNA reads TGTGCCAGCTCACGCGGGACAGAATCCTACGAGCAGTACTTC. Its translation is CASSRGTESYEQYF.